Sequencing of this T cell receptor beta chain was carried out in a study of blood T cell repertoires in COVID-19. Whole-study context: Sites in the United States, Italy and Spain provided acute and convalescent COVID-19 samples.

CDR1 and CDR2 (germline): LGHNA, YSLEER. This CDR3 is built from 16 residues. Trimming took off 3 bases at V and 2 bases at J, with 17 bases between the two ends. Assay: immunoSEQ multiplex PCR; the TCRdb copy retains only in-frame clones and omits some. The table lists approximately 290,000 clones, roughly 90% of them singletons. Sequenced sample: peripheral blood. This rearrangement joins TRBV4-3 to TRBJ2-7; a weak D match, TRBD1 (5 bases). This sequence was found in a woman in her sixties or seventies with acute or convalescent COVID-19. CDR3: CASSQKISQGPYEQYF. The CDR3 nucleotides are TGCGCCAGCAGCCAGAAGATTAGCCAGGGCCCCTACGAGCAGTACTTC.